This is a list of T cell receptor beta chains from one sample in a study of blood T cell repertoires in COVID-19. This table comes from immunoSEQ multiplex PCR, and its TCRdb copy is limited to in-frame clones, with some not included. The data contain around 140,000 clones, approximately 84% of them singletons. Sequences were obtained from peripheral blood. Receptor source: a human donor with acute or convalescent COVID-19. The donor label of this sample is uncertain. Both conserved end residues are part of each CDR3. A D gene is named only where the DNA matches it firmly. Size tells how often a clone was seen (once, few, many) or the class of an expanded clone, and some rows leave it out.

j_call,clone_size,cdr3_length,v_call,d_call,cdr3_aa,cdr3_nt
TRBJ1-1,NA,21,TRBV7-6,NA,CASSLKVDLRPILGRDTEAFF,TGTGCCAGCAGCTTAAAAGTAGATTTGCGGCCCATCTTAGGTCGAGACACTGAAGCTTTCTTT
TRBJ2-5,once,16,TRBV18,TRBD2,CASSPMAGGPQETQYF,TGTGCCAGCTCACCAATGGCGGGAGGTCCCCAAGAGACCCAGTACTTC
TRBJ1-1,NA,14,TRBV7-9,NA,CASSTQGYVTEAFF,TGTGCCAGCAGCACACAGGGTTATGTTACTGAAGCTTTCTTT
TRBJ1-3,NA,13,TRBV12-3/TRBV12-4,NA,CASSLGGRNTIYF,TGTGCCAGCAGTTTAGGCGGTAGAAACACCATATATTTT
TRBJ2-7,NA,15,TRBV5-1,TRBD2,CASSRRGGGSYEQYF,TGCGCCAGCAGCCGTAGGGGCGGGGGTTCCTACGAGCAGTACTTC
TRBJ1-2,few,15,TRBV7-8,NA,CASSLFARSGTYYTF,TGTGCCAGCAGCTTATTCGCGAGATCCGGGACATACTACACCTTC
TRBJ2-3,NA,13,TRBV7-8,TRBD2,CASSAGDADTQYF,TGTGCCAGCAGCGCGGGAGATGCAGATACGCAGTATTTT
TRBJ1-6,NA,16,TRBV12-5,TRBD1,CASGPQTGGLISPLHF,TGTGCTAGTGGTCCCCAGACAGGGGGGCTGATTTCACCCCTCCACTTT
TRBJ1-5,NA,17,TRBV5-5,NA,CASSFGGGFDSNQPQHF,TGTGCCAGCAGCTTTGGGGGAGGCTTCGATAGCAATCAGCCCCAGCATTTT
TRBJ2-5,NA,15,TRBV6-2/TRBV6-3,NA,CASSPHYGVGETQYF,TGTGCCAGCAGTCCACACTACGGGGTCGGAGAGACCCAGTACTTC
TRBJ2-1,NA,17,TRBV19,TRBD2,CASSITPLLAGDNEQFF,TGTGCCAGTAGTATAACCCCTCTTCTAGCGGGAGATAATGAGCAGTTCTTC
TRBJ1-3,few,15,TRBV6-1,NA,CASSEDVGRERTIYF,TGTGCCAGCAGTGAAGATGTGGGGCGGGAGAGGACCATATATTTT
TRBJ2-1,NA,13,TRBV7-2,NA,CASSPNSPNEQFF,TGTGCCAGCAGCCCTAACTCCCCAAATGAGCAGTTCTTC
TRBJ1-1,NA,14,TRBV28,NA,CASTPVRRGTEAFF,TGTGCCAGCACCCCCGTCCGCAGGGGAACTGAAGCTTTCTTT
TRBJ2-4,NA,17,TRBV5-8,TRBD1,CASSSSGTGGYKNIQYF,TGTGCCAGCAGTAGTTCCGGGACAGGGGGGTATAAAAACATTCAGTACTTC
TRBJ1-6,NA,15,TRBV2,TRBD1,CASTQRGTVNSPLHF,TGTGCCAGCACCCAGAGGGGGACAGTAAATTCACCCCTCCACTTT
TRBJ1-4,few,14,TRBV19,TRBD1,CASSIQGAWEKLFF,TGTGCCAGTAGTATTCAGGGGGCTTGGGAAAAACTGTTTTTT
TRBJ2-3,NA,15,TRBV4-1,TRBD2,CASSPIAGSTDTQYF,TGCGCCAGCAGCCCAATAGCGGGGAGCACAGATACGCAGTATTTT
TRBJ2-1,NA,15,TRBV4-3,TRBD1,CASSQGRGSYNEQFF,TGCGCCAGCAGCCAAGGCAGGGGGTCCTACAATGAGCAGTTCTTC
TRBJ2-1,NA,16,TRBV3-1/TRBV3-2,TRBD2,CASSQERTSGHNEQFF,TGTGCCAGCAGCCAAGAACGTACTAGCGGGCACAATGAGCAGTTCTTC
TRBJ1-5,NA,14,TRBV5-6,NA,CASGQGSGGQPQHF,TGTGCCAGCGGGCAGGGATCGGGCGGTCAGCCCCAGCATTTT
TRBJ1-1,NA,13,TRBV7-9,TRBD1,CASRQTGYTEAFF,TGTGCCAGCAGGCAGACAGGGTACACTGAAGCTTTCTTT
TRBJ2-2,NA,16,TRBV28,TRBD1,CASSPPTGWGTGELFF,TGTGCCAGCAGTCCCCCGACAGGGTGGGGCACCGGGGAGCTGTTTTTT
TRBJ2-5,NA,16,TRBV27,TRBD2,CASSPSGGGAPETQYF,TGTGCCAGCAGTCCCTCGGGCGGGGGGGCCCCCGAGACCCAGTACTTC
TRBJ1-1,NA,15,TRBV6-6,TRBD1,CASTMDRLGDTEAFF,TGTGCCAGCACCATGGACAGGCTAGGGGACACTGAAGCTTTCTTT
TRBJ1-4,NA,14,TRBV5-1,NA,CASSPGTPNEKLFF,TGCGCCAGCAGCCCCGGGACTCCTAATGAAAAACTGTTTTTT
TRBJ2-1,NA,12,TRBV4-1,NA,CASSQDNYLLFF,TGCGCCAGCAGCCAAGATAACTACCTTTTGTTCTTC
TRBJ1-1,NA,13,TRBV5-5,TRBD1,CASSSQGDTEAFF,TGTGCCAGCAGCTCTCAGGGGGACACTGAAGCTTTCTTT
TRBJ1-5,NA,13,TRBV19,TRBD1,CASGQGSNQPQHF,TGTGCCAGTGGACAGGGGAGCAATCAGCCCCAGCATTTT
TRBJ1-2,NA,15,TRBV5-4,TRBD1,CASSLGGQGNYGYTF,TGTGCCAGCAGCTTGGGGGGACAGGGAAACTATGGCTACACCTTC
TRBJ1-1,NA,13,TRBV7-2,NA,CASSLQANTEAFF,TGTGCCAGCAGCTTACAGGCGAACACTGAAGCTTTCTTT
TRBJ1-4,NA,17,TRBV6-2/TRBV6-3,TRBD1,CASSWDRGLSTNEKLFF,TGTGCCAGCAGCTGGGACAGGGGACTATCAACTAATGAAAAACTGTTTTTT
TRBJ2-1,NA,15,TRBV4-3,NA,CASSQASYSYNEQFF,TGCGCCAGCAGCCAAGCTTCCTATTCCTACAATGAGCAGTTCTTC
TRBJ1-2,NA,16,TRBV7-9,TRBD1,CASSLGGPTGGRGYTF,TGTGCCAGCAGCTTAGGGGGGCCCACAGGGGGCCGGGGCTACACCTTC
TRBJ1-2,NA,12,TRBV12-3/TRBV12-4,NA,CASSSGGYGYTF,TGTGCCAGCAGTTCTGGGGGGTATGGCTACACCTTC
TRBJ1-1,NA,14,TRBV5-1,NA,CASSSQGGNTEAFF,TGCGCCAGCAGCTCCCAAGGGGGGAACACTGAAGCTTTCTTT
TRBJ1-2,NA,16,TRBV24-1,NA,CATSDLTGSGNYGYTF,TGTGCCACCAGTGATTTGACCGGGAGCGGGAACTATGGCTACACCTTC
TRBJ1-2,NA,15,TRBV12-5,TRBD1,CASGLDRGENYGYTF,TGTGCTAGTGGTTTAGACAGGGGGGAGAACTATGGCTACACCTTC
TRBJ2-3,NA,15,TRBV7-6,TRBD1,CASSPGDRPTDTQYF,TGTGCCAGCAGCCCAGGGGACAGACCCACAGATACGCAGTATTTT
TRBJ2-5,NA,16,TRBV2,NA,CASTPPSGAYQETQYF,TGTGCCAGCACCCCTCCATCGGGAGCGTACCAAGAGACCCAGTACTTC
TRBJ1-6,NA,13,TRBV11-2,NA,CASSLSPSSPLHF,TGTGCCAGCAGCTTAAGTCCCAGTTCACCCCTCCACTTT
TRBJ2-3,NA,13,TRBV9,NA,CASSVVETDTQYF,TGTGCCAGCAGCGTAGTAGAAACAGATACGCAGTATTTT
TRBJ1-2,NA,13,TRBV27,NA,CASSTAGSYGYTF,TGTGCCAGCAGTACGGCAGGCAGCTATGGCTACACCTTC
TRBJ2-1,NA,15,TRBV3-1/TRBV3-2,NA,CASSQDRGTYNEQFF,TGTGCCAGCAGCCAAGACAGGGGGACTTACAATGAGCAGTTCTTC
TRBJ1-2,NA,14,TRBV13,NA,CASSLSVGAGGYTF,TGTGCCAGCAGCTTATCTGTGGGGGCTGGTGGCTACACCTTC
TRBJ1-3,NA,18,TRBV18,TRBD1,CASSPNGGKQGEGNTIYF,TGTGCCAGCTCACCAAATGGAGGAAAACAGGGGGAAGGAAACACCATATATTTT
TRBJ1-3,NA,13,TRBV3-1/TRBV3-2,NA,CASSPSGGNTIYF,TGTGCCAGCAGCCCTAGTGGCGGAAACACCATATATTTT
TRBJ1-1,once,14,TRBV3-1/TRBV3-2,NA,CASTPGELNTEAFF,TGTGCCAGCACCCCGGGGGAGTTGAACACTGAAGCTTTCTTT
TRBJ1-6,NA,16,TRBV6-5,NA,CASSYSRVLDNSPPHF,TGTGCCAGCAGTTACTCCCGGGTCCTGGATAATTCACCCCCCCACTTT
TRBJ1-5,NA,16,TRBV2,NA,CASRRSRGNSNQPQHF,TGTGCCAGCAGAAGGAGCAGGGGAAATAGCAATCAGCCCCAGCATTTT
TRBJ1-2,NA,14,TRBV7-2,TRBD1,CASSQTRDSYGYTF,TGTGCCAGCAGCCAAACCCGGGACAGCTATGGCTACACCTTC
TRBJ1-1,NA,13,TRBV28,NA,CASSLKLGGEAFF,TGTGCCAGCAGTTTAAAGTTAGGGGGTGAAGCTTTCTTT
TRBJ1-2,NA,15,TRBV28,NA,CASTMTVQGTYGYTF,TGTGCCAGCACCATGACAGTCCAGGGAACCTATGGCTACACCTTC
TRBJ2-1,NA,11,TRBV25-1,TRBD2,CASSDWTRILF,TGTGCCAGCAGTGATTGGACTAGGATACTCTTC
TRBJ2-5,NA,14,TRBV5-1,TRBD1,CATNSGTAQETQYF,TGCGCCACCAACTCCGGGACAGCTCAAGAGACCCAGTACTTC
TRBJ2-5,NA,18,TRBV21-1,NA,CASSNPFFSGHDQETQYF,TGTGCCAGCAGCAATCCCTTTTTTAGCGGGCACGACCAAGAGACCCAGTACTTC
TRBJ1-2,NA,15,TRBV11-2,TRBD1,CASSSRTGTGSGYTF,TGTGCCAGCAGCTCTCGAACCGGGACAGGGAGTGGCTACACCTTC